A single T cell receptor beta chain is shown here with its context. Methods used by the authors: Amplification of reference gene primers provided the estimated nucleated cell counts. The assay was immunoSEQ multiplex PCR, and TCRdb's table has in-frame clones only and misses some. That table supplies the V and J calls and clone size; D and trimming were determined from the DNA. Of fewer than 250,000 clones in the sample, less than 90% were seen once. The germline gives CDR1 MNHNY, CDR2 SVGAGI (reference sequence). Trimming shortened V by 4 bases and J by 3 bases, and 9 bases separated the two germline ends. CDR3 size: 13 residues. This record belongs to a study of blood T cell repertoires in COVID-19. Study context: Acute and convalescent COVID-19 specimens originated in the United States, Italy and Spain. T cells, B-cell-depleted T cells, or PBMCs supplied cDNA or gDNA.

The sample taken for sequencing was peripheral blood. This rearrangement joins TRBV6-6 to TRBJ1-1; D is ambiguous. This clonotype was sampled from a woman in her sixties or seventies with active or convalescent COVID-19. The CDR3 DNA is TGTGCCAGCAGTTTGGAGTCAGACACTGAAGCTTTCTTT. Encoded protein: CASSLESDTEAFF.